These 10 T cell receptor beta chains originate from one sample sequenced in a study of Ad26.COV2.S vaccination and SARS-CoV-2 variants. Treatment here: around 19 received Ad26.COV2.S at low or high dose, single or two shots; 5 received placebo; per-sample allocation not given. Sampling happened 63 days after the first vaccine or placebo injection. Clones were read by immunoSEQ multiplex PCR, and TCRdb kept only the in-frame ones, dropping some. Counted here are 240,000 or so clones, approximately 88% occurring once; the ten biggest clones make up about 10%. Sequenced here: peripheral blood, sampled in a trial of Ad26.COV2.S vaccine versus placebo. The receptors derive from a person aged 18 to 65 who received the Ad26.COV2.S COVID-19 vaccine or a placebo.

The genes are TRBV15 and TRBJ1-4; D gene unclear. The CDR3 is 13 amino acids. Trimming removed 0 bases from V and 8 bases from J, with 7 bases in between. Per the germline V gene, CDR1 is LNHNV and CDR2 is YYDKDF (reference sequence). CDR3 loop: CATSRERWEKLFF. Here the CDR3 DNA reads TGTGCCACCAGCAGAGAGAGGTGGGAAAAACTGTTTTTT.

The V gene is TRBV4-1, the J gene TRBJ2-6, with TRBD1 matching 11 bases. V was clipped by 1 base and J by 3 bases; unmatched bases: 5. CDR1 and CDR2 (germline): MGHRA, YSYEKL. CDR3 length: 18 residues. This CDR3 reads CASSQGGQGARGANVLTF. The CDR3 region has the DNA TGCGCCAGCAGCCAAGGCGGACAGGGGGCGCGTGGGGCCAACGTCCTGACTTTC.

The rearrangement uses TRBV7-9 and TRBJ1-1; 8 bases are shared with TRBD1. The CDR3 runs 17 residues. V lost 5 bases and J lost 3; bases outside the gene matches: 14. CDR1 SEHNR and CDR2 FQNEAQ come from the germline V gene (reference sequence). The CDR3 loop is CASSPGGGRGRDTEAFF. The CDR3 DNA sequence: TGTGCCAGCAGCCCTGGCGGGGGCAGGGGGCGGGACACTGAAGCTTTCTTT.

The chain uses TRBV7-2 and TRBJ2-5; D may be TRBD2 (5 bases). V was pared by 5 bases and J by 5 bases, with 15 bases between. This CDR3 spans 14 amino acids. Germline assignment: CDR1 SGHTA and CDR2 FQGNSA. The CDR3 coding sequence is TGTGCCAGCAGCCCGACGGTATCGGGGGAGACCCAGTACTTC. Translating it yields CASSPTVSGETQYF.

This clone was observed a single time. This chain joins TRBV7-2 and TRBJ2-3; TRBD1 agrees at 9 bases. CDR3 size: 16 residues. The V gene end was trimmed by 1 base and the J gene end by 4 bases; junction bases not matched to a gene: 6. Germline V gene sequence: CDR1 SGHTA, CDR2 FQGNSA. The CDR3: CASSLGRGQGSDTQYF. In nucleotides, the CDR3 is TGTGCCAGCAGCTTAGGGAGGGGACAGGGATCAGATACGCAGTATTTT.

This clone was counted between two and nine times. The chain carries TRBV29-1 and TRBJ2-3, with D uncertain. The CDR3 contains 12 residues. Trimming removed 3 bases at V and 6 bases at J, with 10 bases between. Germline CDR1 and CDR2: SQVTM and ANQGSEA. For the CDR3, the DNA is TGCAGCGTTGAGGGGTTGGCCGATACGCAGTATTTT. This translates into CSVEGLADTQYF.

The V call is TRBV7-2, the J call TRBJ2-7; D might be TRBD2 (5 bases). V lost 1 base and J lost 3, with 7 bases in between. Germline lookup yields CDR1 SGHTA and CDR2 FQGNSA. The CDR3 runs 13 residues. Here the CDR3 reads CASSLGRGYEQYF. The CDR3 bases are TGTGCCAGCAGCTTAGGTCGGGGCTACGAGCAGTACTTC.

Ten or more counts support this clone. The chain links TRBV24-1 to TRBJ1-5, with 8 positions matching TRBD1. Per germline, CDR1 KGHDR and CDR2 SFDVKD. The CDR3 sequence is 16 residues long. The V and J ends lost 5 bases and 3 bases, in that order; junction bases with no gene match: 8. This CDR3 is CATSANGQGINQPQHF. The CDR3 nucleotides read TGTGCCACCAGTGCCAACGGACAGGGCATCAATCAGCCCCAGCATTTT.

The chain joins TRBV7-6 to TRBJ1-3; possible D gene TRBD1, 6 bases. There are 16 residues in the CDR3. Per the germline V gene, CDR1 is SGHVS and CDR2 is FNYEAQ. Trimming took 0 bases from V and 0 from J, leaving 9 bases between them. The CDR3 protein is CASSLAGHNSGNTIYF. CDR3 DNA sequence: TGTGCCAGCAGCTTAGCGGGACACAACTCTGGAAACACCATATATTTT.

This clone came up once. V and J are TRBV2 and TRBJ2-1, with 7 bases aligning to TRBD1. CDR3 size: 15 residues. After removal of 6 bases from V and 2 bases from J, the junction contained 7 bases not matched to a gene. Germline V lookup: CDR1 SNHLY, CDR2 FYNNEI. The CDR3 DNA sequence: TGTGCCAGCAGCACACAGGGGCCGACCTACAATGAGCAGTTCTTC. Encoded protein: CASSTQGPTYNEQFF.